This TCR beta chain was identified in a study of blood T cell repertoires in COVID-19. The wider study: In each case, the material was cDNA or gDNA derived from T cells, B-cell-depleted T cells, or PBMCs.

Original handling: Reference gene primer amplification yielded estimated nucleated cell counts. The table came from immunoSEQ multiplex PCR; TCRdb's copy has only in-frame clones and leaves some out. D and trimming were read from the DNA, whereas the V and J calls and clone size are those reported in that table. Here the sample spans about 360,000 clones, approximately 86% being singletons. The sequenced sample consisted of peripheral blood. The receptor's source is a woman in her fifties or sixties with COVID-19, enrolled during active disease.

CDR3 sequence: CASSQFERTDTQYF. For the CDR3, the DNA is TGTGCCAGCAGCCAATTTGAGCGCACAGATACGCAGTATTTT. V and J are TRBV14 and TRBJ2-3; unclear D gene. The germline gives CDR1 SGHDN, CDR2 FVKESK. CDR3 length: 14 amino acids. The ends were cut back, 2 bases at V and 1 base at J, with 7 bases in the middle.